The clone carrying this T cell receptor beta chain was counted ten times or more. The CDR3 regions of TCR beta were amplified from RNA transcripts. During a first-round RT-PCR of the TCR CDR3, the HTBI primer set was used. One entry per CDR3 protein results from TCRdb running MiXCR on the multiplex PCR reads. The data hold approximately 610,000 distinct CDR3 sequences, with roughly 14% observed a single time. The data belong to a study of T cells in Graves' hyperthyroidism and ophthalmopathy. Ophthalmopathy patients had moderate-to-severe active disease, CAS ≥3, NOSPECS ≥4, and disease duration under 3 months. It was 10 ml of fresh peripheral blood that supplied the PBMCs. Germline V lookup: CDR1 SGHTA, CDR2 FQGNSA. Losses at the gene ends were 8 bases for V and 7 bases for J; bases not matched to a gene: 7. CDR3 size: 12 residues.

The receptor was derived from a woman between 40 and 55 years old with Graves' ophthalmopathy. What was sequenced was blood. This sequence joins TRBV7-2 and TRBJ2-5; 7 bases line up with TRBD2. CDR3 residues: CASGTTLGTQYF. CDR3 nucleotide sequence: TGTGCCAGCGGGACTACCCTGGGGACCCAGTACTTC. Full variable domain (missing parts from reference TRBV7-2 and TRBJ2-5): GAGVSQSPSNKVTEKGKDVELRCDPISGHTALYWYRQSLGQGLEFLIYFQGNSAPDKSGLPSDRFSAERTGGSVSTLTIQRTQQEDSAVYLCASGTTLGTQYFGPGTRLLVL.